Below, 31 T cell receptor beta chains from the same sample are listed, as sequenced in a study of blood T cell repertoires in COVID-19. TCRdb's table, derived via immunoSEQ multiplex PCR, lists solely in-frame clones and lacks some. The sample contains about 400,000 clones, about 90% of which appear only once. What was sequenced was peripheral blood. These receptors were collected from a man aged 40-49 years with acute or convalescent COVID-19.

This clone has a single count. The rearrangement uses TRBV5-8 and TRBJ1-5, with a tentative D call TRBD1 (6 bases). With 4 bases removed from V and 7 bases from J, the gap between germline ends came to 9 bases. There are 12 residues in the CDR3. Germline loops: CDR1 SGHTS, CDR2 YDEGEE. The CDR3 loop reads CASSRRGQPQHF. In nucleotides, the CDR3 is TGTGCCAGCAGCAGAAGGGGGCAGCCCCAGCATTTT. The entire variable domain, with the rest obtained from reference TRBV5-8 and TRBJ1-5, is as follows: EAGVTQSPTHLIKTRGQQATLRCSPISGHTSVYWYQQALGLGLQFLLWYDEGEERNRGNFPPRFSGRQFPNYSSELNVNALELEDSALYLCASSRRGQPQHFGDGTRLSIL.

The chain recombines TRBV6-5 with TRBJ1-6; D perhaps matches TRBD1 (6 bases). Germline CDR1 reads MNHEY; CDR2 reads SVGAGI. The V gene lost 6 bases and the J gene lost 5 bases, with 14 bases spanning the gap. The CDR3 is 15 amino acids. The CDR3 loop is CASSKQGPDNSPLHF. The CDR3 bases are TGTGCCAGCAGCAAACAGGGACCCGATAATTCACCCCTCCACTTT.

The chain carries TRBV2 and TRBJ1-2; 9 bases align to TRBD1. This CDR3 spans 16 amino acids. The germline gives CDR1 SNHLY, CDR2 FYNNEI. V trimming: 7 bases; J trimming: 3 bases; junction bases outside the gene matches: 12. DNA for the CDR3: TGTGCCAGCAATAGAAGACTGACAGGGGGAGACTATGGCTACACCTTC. It yields the protein CASNRRLTGGDYGYTF.

The rearrangement joins TRBV11-1 to TRBJ2-1; TRBD1 agrees at 9 bases. This CDR3 is 14 amino acids long. Germline values: CDR1 SGHAT, CDR2 FQDESV (reference sequence). V trimming: 5 bases; J trimming: 5 bases; junction bases outside the gene matches: 4. CDR3 nucleotides: TGTGCCAGCAGCGAAAGGACAGGGGACAATGAGCAGTTCTTC. It is translated as CASSERTGDNEQFF.

The V call is TRBV7-3, the J call TRBJ2-2; D gene uncertain. V was shortened by 4 bases and J by 5 bases, with 8 bases between the two germline ends. CDR3 length equals 13 residues. CDR1 is SGHTA, CDR2 FQGTGA, per germline. CDR3 sequence: CASSSTRTGELFF. Written as DNA, the CDR3 is TGTGCCAGCAGCTCCACCCGGACCGGGGAGCTGTTTTTT.

The V gene is TRBV6-5, the J gene TRBJ2-2; 7 nucleotides line up with TRBD1. The germline gives CDR1 MNHEY, CDR2 SVGAGI. The CDR3 contains 15 residues. The trim removed 0 bases at V and 8 bases at J, leaving 6 bases unmatched. The CDR3: CASSYSGPRGGELFF. CDR3 nucleotides: TGTGCCAGCAGTTACTCGGGACCCAGGGGGGGGGAGCTGTTTTTT.

V usage is TRBV7-8 and J usage is TRBJ2-7; 7 bases agree with TRBD1. Germline lookup yields CDR1 SGHVS and CDR2 FQNEAQ. CDR3 length: 14 residues. V trimming: 3 bases; J trimming: 3 bases; junction bases outside the gene matches: 5. CDR3 sequence: CASSLRTGIYEQYF. CDR3 nucleotides: TGTGCCAGCAGCTTGAGGACAGGAATCTACGAGCAGTACTTC.

J is TRBJ2-7 and V is TRBV11-3; TRBD2 agrees at 8 bases. Germline-derived CDR1 and CDR2 are SGHNT and YENEEA. V lost 3 bases and J lost 4; bases outside the gene matches: 8. The CDR3 runs to 15 residues. The DNA for the CDR3 is TGTGCCAGCAGCTTCAGGACGGGGGGGCGGTACGAGCAGTACTTC. Its protein product is CASSFRTGGRYEQYF.

The rearrangement links TRBV3-1 (or the pseudogene TRBV3-2) to TRBJ1-4; 7 bases map to TRBD1. The CDR3 extends over 14 amino acids. Trimming took 3 bases from V and 8 from J; bases not matched to a gene: 6. The V gene's germline CDR1 is LGHDT and CDR2 YNNKEL (reference sequence). CDR3 bases: TGTGCCAGCAGCCACGATAGGGGACAGGAAAAACTGTTTTTT. This sequence encodes CASSHDRGQEKLFF.

This clone was counted between two and nine times. The gene calls are TRBV5-1 and TRBJ1-4, with D possibly TRBD1 on 6 matching bases. The CDR3 spans 15 residues. V gave up 0 bases and J gave up 4 bases, with 10 bases separating them. Germline V gives CDR1 SGHRS, CDR2 YFSETQ. CDR3 protein: CASSLGAGVNEKLFF. In DNA, the CDR3 is TGCGCCAGCAGCTTGGGGGCAGGGGTTAATGAAAAACTGTTTTTT. Full variable domain (missing parts from reference TRBV5-1 and TRBJ1-4): KAGVTQTPRYLIKTRGQQVTLSCSPISGHRSVSWYQQTPGQGLQFLFEYFSETQRNKGNFPGRFSGRQFSNSRSEMNVSTLELGDSALYLCASSLGAGVNEKLFFGSGTQLSVL.

The chain carries TRBV15 and TRBJ2-7; TRBD1 matches at 11 bases. Germline trimming cut 0 bases from V and 5 bases from J; bases unmatched to any gene: 3. This CDR3 is 15 amino acids long. Germline V gene data show CDR1 as LNHNV and CDR2 as YYDKDF (reference sequence). CDR3 in amino acids: CATSREGQGEHEQYF. The CDR3 DNA follows: TGTGCCACCAGCAGAGAGGGACAGGGGGAACACGAGCAGTACTTC.

The rearrangement uses TRBV6-5 and TRBJ1-6; possibly TRBD1 for D (6 bases). Germline CDR1 is MNHEY and CDR2 is SVGAGI. The length of the CDR3 is 14 residues. CDR3 loop: CAGGLTLVNSPLHF. CDR3 in DNA: TGTGCAGGGGGATTAACTCTGGTAAATTCACCCCTCCACTTT.

The chain is built from TRBV5-4 and TRBJ2-5; perhaps TRBD2 as D (6 bases). CDR3 length: 11 amino acids. CDR1 and CDR2 from the germline V gene are SGHNT and YYREEE (reference sequence). V dropped 5 bases and J dropped 5 bases, with 7 bases sitting between them. For the CDR3, the DNA is TGTGCCAGCAGGGGGAGGGAGACCCAGTACTTC. Translation gives CASRGRETQYF.

This chain connects TRBV7-3 to TRBJ2-2; 7 nucleotides agree with TRBD2. The CDR3 consists of 16 residues. The germline V gene encodes CDR1 SGHTA and CDR2 FQGTGA. V lost 3 bases, J lost 5 bases, and 9 bases stayed unmatched. In nucleotides, the CDR3 is TGTGCCAGCAGCTTCACAAGCGGGATTGGTACCGGGGAGCTGTTTTTT. It translates to CASSFTSGIGTGELFF.

The V gene is TRBV15, the J gene TRBJ2-6, with TRBD1 matching 7 bases. This CDR3 spans 18 amino acids. Looked up from germline, CDR1 is LNHNV and CDR2 is YYDKDF (reference sequence). The trim removed 5 bases at V and 4 bases at J, leaving 14 bases unmatched. CDR3 sequence reads: CATSERYRTGSGANVLTF. The CDR3 nucleotides read TGTGCCACCAGCGAGAGATATCGGACAGGTTCAGGGGCCAACGTCCTGACTTTC. Looking up the rest from reference TRBV15 and TRBJ2-6 gives the full variable domain: DAMVIQNPRYQVTQFGKPVTLSCSQTLNHNVMYWYQQKSSQAPKLLFHYYDKDFNNEADTPDNFQSRRPNTSFCFLDIRSPGLGDTAMYLCATSERYRTGSGANVLTFGAGSRLTVL.

The chain couples TRBV7-8 to TRBJ1-4; D may be TRBD1 (6 bases). V lost 5 bases and J lost 12, with 10 bases in between. The CDR3 runs 11 residues. Germline values: CDR1 SGHVS, CDR2 FQNEAQ. CDR3 nucleotides: TGTGCCAGCAGCCCAGGGGCGGAACTGTTTTTT. Translation gives CASSPGAELFF.

This clone was found once. J is TRBJ2-3 and V is TRBV7-2; possibly TRBD2 for D (6 bases). Germline V gene sequence: CDR1 SGHTA, CDR2 FQGNSA. The CDR3 spans 17 residues. Trimming removed 2 bases at V and 4 bases at J, with 19 bases between. The CDR3 sequence: CASSLMARAGLPDTQYF. CDR3 nucleotides: TGTGCCAGCAGCTTAATGGCTAGGGCGGGATTACCAGATACGCAGTATTTT.

The chain links TRBV7-8 to TRBJ1-6, with D unresolved. This CDR3 region has 16 residues. Trimming removed 5 bases at V and 9 bases at J, with 20 bases between. In germline, CDR1 is SGHVS, CDR2 FQNEAQ. The CDR3 bases are TGTGCCAGCAGCCCCCAGAGGGCACACGAACGTTCACCCCTCCACTTT. Protein product: CASSPQRAHERSPLHF.

This chain connects TRBV19 to TRBJ1-5; 9 bases are shared with TRBD1. CDR1 is LNHDA and CDR2 is SQIVND in the germline V gene (reference sequence). The CDR3 totals 14 residues. Trimming removed 5 bases from V and 6 bases from J; junction bases left unmatched: 5. CDR3 DNA sequence: TGTGCCAGTAGTCCACAGACAGGGGGTCAGCCCCAGCATTTT. This translates into CASSPQTGGQPQHF.

The genes are TRBV7-2 and TRBJ2-1, with 7 bases matching TRBD2. The V gene end was trimmed by 5 bases and the J gene end by 6 bases; junction bases not matched to a gene: 7. The CDR3 covers 14 residues. Germline V gene data show CDR1 as SGHTA and CDR2 as FQGNSA. This CDR3 reads CASSTGLYFNEQFF. CDR3 in DNA: TGTGCCAGCAGCACGGGACTATACTTCAATGAGCAGTTCTTC.

The genes are TRBV3-1 (or the pseudogene TRBV3-2) and TRBJ2-1; 15 bases are shared with TRBD2. The J segment lost 4 bases and the V segment lost 6 bases, leaving 10 bases of the junction unmatched. The CDR3 has 18 amino acids. The germline gives CDR1 LGHDT, CDR2 YNNKEL (reference sequence). Here the CDR3 reads CASRAGTSGGFQYNEQFF. The DNA for the CDR3 is TGTGCCAGCAGGGCCGGGACTAGCGGGGGGTTCCAATACAATGAGCAGTTCTTC.

The V and J genes are TRBV19 and TRBJ2-2, with D possibly matching TRBD1 (5 bases). V gave up 6 bases and J gave up 1 base, with 15 bases separating them. Germline V gene data show CDR1 as LNHDA and CDR2 as SQIVND (reference sequence). The CDR3 contains 16 residues. The CDR3 spells CASRSFGALNTGELFF. DNA for the CDR3: TGTGCCAGTAGGTCCTTTGGGGCGCTGAACACCGGGGAGCTGTTTTTT. The variable domain in full, completed from reference TRBV19 and TRBJ2-2, reads DGGITQSPKYLFRKEGQNVTLSCEQNLNHDAMYWYRQDPGQGLRLIYYSQIVNDFQKGDIAEGYSVSREKKESFPLTVTSAQKNPTAFYLCASRSFGALNTGELFFGEGSRLTVL.

This clone has just one count. The sample has other DNA sequences that encode this CDR3 too. This chain connects TRBV30 to TRBJ2-7; 9 nucleotides align to TRBD1. J gave up 6 bases and V 0 bases, and 3 bases lay outside the gene matches. This CDR3 is 13 amino acids long. The germline CDR1 and CDR2 sequences are GTSNPN and SVGIG (reference sequence). DNA of the CDR3: TGTGCCTGGAGTGTACAGGGGGCCGGCGAGCAGTACTTC. Its translation: CAWSVQGAGEQYF.

The V call is TRBV29-1, the J call TRBJ1-2; TRBD1 matches 7 bases. The germline V gene has CDR1 SQVTM and CDR2 ANQGSEA. Unmatched junction bases numbered 4, after V lost 2 bases and J lost 4 bases. The length of the CDR3 is 13 residues. This chain's CDR3 is CSVERQGGYGYTF. The CDR3 region has the DNA TGCAGCGTTGAAAGACAGGGTGGCTATGGCTACACCTTC.

J is TRBJ2-1 and V is TRBV27; 7 nucleotides agree with TRBD1. This CDR3 is built from 15 residues. Unmatched junction bases numbered 7, after V lost 2 bases and J lost 6 bases. Looked up from germline, CDR1 is MNHEY and CDR2 is SMNVEV (reference sequence). The CDR3 DNA reads as TGTGCCAGCAGTTTAGGGGCAGGGGGTGTCAATGAGCAGTTCTTC. This encodes CASSLGAGGVNEQFF.

The V call is TRBV7-2, the J call TRBJ2-5; 10 positions match TRBD2. This CDR3 comprises 18 residues. Germline V CDR1 and CDR2: SGHTA, FQGNSA. Unmatched junction bases numbered 9, after V lost 1 base and J lost 1 base. CDR3 sequence: CASSLGLAGVGGQETQYF. DNA for the CDR3: TGTGCCAGCAGCTTAGGGCTAGCGGGAGTAGGTGGCCAAGAGACCCAGTACTTC.

The chain uses TRBV30 and TRBJ1-3; perhaps TRBD1 as D (6 bases). Germline CDR1 reads GTSNPN; CDR2 reads SVGIG (reference sequence). Trimming pared 0 bases from V and 1 base from J, leaving 10 bases between. This CDR3 spans 15 amino acids. CDR3 sequence reads: CAWSVGGDSGNTIYF. CDR3 coding DNA: TGTGCCTGGAGTGTAGGGGGGGATTCTGGAAACACCATATATTTT.

CDR3 in amino acids: CASRMTGENTEAFF. DNA for the CDR3: TGTGCCAGCAGGATGACGGGGGAGAACACTGAAGCTTTCTTT. The chain recombines TRBV6-5 with TRBJ1-1, with TRBD1 as a possible D gene (5 bases). CDR1 and CDR2 from the germline V gene are MNHEY and SVGAGI. CDR3 length equals 14 residues. V was clipped by 6 bases and J by 1 base, with 12 bases between them.

This chain connects TRBV7-3 to TRBJ2-2; maybe TRBD1 (6 bases). CDR1 and CDR2 from the germline V gene are SGHTA and FQGTGA. The CDR3 sequence is 14 residues long. Trimming removed 4 bases at V and 4 bases at J, with 10 bases between. The CDR3, as DNA: TGTGCCAGCAGCTCGACAGGTAGCACCGGGGAGCTGTTTTTT. It encodes CASSSTGSTGELFF.

The chain carries TRBV4-1 and TRBJ2-1; 9 positions agree with TRBD1. The CDR3 is 16 amino acids. The V gene end was trimmed by 1 base and the J gene end by 4 bases; junction bases not matched to a gene: 5. Germline CDR1 MGHRA, CDR2 YSYEKL. The CDR3 bases are TGCGCCAGCAGCCAAGGGGGGGGACAGGGATACAATGAGCAGTTCTTC. Its translation: CASSQGGGQGYNEQFF.

The chain employs TRBV30 and TRBJ1-6; possibly TRBD1 for D (5 bases). This CDR3 is 13 amino acids long. Looked up from germline, CDR1 is GTSNPN and CDR2 is SVGIG (reference sequence). V shed 2 bases and J shed 9 bases, with 11 bases lying between them. The CDR3 protein is CAWSRRAISPLHF. The CDR3 DNA sequence: TGTGCCTGGAGTCGCAGGGCCATTTCACCCCTCCACTTT.